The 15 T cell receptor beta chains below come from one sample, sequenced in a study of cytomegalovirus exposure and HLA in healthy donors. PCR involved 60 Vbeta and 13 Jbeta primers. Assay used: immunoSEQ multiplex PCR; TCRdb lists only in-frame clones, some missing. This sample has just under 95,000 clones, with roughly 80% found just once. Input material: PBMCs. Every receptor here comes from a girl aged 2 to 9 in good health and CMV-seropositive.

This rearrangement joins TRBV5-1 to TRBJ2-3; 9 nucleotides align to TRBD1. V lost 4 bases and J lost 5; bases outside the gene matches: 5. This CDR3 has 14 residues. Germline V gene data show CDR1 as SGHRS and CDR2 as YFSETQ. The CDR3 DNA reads TGCGCCAGCAGCACACGGACAGGGGAAGATACGCAGTATTTT. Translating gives CASSTRTGEDTQYF.

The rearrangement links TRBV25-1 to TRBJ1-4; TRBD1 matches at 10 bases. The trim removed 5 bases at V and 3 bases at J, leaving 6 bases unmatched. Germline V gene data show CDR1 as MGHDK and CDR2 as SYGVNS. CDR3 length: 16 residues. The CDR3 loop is CASSPLGTGANEKLFF. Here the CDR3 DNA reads TGTGCCAGCAGTCCTTTGGGGACAGGGGCTAATGAAAAACTGTTTTTT.

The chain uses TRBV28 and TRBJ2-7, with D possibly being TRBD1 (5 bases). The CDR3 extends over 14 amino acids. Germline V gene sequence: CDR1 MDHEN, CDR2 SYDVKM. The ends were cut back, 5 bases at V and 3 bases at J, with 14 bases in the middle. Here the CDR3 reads CASSQRTLLYEQYF. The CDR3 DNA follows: TGTGCCAGCAGTCAACGGACACTACTCTACGAGCAGTACTTC.

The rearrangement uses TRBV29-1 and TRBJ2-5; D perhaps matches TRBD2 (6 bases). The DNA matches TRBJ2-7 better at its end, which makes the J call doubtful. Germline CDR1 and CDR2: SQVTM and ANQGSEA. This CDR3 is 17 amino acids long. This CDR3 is CSVEREVYGASSYEQYF. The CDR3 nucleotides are TGCAGCGTTGAAAGGGAGGTTTACGGGGCAAGCTCCTACGAGCAGTACTTC.

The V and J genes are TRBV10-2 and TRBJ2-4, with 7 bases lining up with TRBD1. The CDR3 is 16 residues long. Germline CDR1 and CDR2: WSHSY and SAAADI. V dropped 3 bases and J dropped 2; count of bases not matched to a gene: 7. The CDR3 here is CASSDTGVRPKNIQYF. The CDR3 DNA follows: TGCGCCAGCAGTGATACAGGGGTAAGACCCAAAAACATTCAGTACTTC.

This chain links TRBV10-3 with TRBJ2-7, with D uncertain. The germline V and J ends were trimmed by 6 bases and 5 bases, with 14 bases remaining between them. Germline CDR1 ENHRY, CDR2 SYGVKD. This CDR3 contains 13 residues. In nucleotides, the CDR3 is TGTGCCATCAGGACCCAACCTACAGACGAGCAGTACTTC. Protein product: CAIRTQPTDEQYF.

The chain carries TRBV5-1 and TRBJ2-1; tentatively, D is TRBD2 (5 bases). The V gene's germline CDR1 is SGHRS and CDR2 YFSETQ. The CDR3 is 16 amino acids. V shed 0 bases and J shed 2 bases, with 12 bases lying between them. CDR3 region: CASSLARRVAYNEQFF. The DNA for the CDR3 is TGCGCCAGCAGCTTGGCCAGGCGGGTAGCCTACAATGAGCAGTTCTTC.

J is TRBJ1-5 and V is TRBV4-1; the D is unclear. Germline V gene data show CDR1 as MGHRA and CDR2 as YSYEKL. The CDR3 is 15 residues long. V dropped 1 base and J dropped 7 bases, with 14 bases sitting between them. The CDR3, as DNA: TGCGCCAGCAGCCAAGGGGTGGAGAGGTTGCAGCCCCAGCATTTT. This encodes CASSQGVERLQPQHF.

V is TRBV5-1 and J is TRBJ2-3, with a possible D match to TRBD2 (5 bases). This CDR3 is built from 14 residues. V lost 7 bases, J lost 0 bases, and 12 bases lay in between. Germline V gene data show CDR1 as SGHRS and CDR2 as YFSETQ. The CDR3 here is CASGWGDSTDTQYF. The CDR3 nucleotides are TGCGCCAGCGGTTGGGGAGATAGCACAGATACGCAGTATTTT.

CDR3 loop: CASSLSRAALTELFF. As DNA, the CDR3 is TGCGCCAGCAGCTTGAGCAGGGCCGCCCTCACTGAGCTGTTTTTT. This chain uses TRBV5-1 with TRBJ2-2, with a weak D call TRBD1 (5 bases). V lost 1 base and J lost 11, with 18 bases in between. Germline CDR1 reads SGHRS; CDR2 reads YFSETQ. The CDR3 extends over 15 amino acids.

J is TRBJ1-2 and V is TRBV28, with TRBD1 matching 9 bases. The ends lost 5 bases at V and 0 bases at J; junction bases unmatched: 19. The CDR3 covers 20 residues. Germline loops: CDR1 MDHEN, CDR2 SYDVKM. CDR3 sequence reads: CASSAGTGLDSMTPNYGYTF. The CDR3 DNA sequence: TGTGCCAGCAGTGCCGGGACAGGGCTTGATTCGATGACACCTAACTATGGCTACACCTTC.

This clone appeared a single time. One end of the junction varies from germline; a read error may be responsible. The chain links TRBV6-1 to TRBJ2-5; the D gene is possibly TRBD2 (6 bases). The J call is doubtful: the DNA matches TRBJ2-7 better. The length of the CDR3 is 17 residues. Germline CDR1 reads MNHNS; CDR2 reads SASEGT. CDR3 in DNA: TGTGCCAGCAGTCAAGCTCGACTAGGGGCCCTAGTCTACGAGCAGTACTTC. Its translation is CASSQARLGALVYEQYF.

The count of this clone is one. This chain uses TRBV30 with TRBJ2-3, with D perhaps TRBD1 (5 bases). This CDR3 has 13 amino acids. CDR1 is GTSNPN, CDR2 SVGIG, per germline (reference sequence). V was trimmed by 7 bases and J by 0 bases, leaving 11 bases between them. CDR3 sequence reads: CASRVYSTDTQYF. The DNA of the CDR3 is TGTGCCTCCAGGGTTTATAGCACAGATACGCAGTATTTT.

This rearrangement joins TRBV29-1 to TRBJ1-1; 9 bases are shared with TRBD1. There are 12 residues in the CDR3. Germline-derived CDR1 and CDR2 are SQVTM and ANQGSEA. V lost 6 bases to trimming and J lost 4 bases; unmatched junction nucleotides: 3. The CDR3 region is CSVGQGVTEAFF. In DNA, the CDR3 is TGCAGCGTGGGACAGGGCGTCACTGAAGCTTTCTTT.

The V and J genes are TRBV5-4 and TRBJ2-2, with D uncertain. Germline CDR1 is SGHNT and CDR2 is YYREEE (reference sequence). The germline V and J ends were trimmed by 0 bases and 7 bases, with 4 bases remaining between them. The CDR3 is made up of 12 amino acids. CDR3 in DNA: TGTGCCAGCAGCTTGGGCGGCGGGGAGCTGTTTTTT. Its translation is CASSLGGGELFF.